The TCR beta chain described here comes from a study of shared clonotypes between healthy human individuals. For the study at large: Donor ages ranged 18 to 49 years: a couple of women, a few men. Study conclusions and caveats: Naive subsets tended to show greater estimated richness than memory subsets.

The germline V gene has CDR1 MNHEY and CDR2 SVGAGI. CDR3 length equals 15 residues. A note on this clone: Its specificity is unknown.

Sequencing used immunoSEQ multiplex PCR; TCRdb keeps in-frame clones, though not all of them. The sample yields some 2.4 million clones, roughly 93% seen once. What was sequenced was naive CD4+ T cells from PBMCs. As for subset: CD45RA+ positively selected. The sequence derives from a man aged 18 to 30 in good health. Some clones in this sample may be carry-over from other donors' samples. V usage is TRBV6-5 and J usage is TRBJ2-5, with a tentative D call TRBD1 (5 bases). The assigned J gene may be wrong: the sequence end matches TRBJ2-7 better. The CDR3 bases are TGTGCCAGCAGTCTAGACAGCCTCTTGGGCCGCGAGCAGTACTTC. Protein sequence: CASSLDSLLGREQYF.